This is a list of T cell receptor beta chains from one sample in a study of beta chain features in type 1 diabetes. Data came from immunoSEQ multiplex PCR; TCRdb stores just in-frame clones and leaves some out. Among roughly 350,000 clones listed, 9.5% to 11% were seen once. Sequencing was carried out using naive CD4+ T cells from blood. All receptors come from a woman aged 25 to 39 in good health. CDR3s include the opening cysteine and the closing phenylalanine or tryptophan.

v_call,j_call,cdr3_aa
TRBV7-2,TRBJ2-3,CASSPQGLAGSDTQYF
TRBV23-1,TRBJ2-3,CASSALGETTDTQYF
TRBV5-1,TRBJ1-1,CASRSENTEAFF
TRBV6-5,TRBJ2-3,CASTGSTDTQYF
TRBV7-9,TRBJ2-7,CASSRRGSSYEQYF
TRBV5-1,TRBJ2-7,CASSPGTAYEQYF
TRBV7-6,TRBJ2-1,CASSLRLAGNNEQFF
TRBV25-1,TRBJ1-4,CASSEWRSTNEKLFF
TRBV9,TRBJ1-2,CASSVDGALYGYTF
TRBV21-1,TRBJ2-7,CASSIIPPTGGSYEQYF